This T cell receptor (beta chain) is from a study of T-cell memory formation after mild COVID-19. This clonotype came up once. What it binds is unknown. Study observations and caveats: Clones contracting over day 15 to 85 were CD4/CD8 balanced, with later expanders leaning CD4+.

TCRdb ran MiXCR on the 5' RACE reads and lists one entry per CDR3 protein. Of under 450,000 distinct CDR3 sequences in the sample, about 20% were seen once. The receptor was derived from a man aged 18-30 years who had mild COVID-19 (a few samples of this study predate the infection). Cell type and time point are not known. Sequencing used PBMCs or a T cell subset sorted from them (not recorded which).

The CDR3 nucleotides are TGTGCCAGCAGTGCCAGGGGGCCGTATAATTCACCCCTCCACTTT. This gives the protein CASSARGPYNSPLHF. The chain couples TRBV2 to TRBJ1-6; 8 bases fit TRBD1. Germline-derived CDR1 and CDR2 are SNHLY and FYNNEI. Trimming at V came to 4 bases and at J to 4 bases, leaving 3 bases not matched to a gene. This CDR3 has 15 amino acids.